These T cell receptor beta chains were read from a single sample in a study of T-cell reconstitution after alpha-beta-depleted transplantation in children. TCRdb reprocessed the PCR reads via MiXCR and lists one record per CDR3 protein. Here the sample spans about 1,000,000 distinct CDR3 sequences, about 30% being singletons. Specimen: PBMCs, mostly from graft donor cells, collected 360 days after TCRalphabeta/CD19-depleted stem cell transplant. These receptors all come from a boy under two years old who had a stem cell transplant for SCID, so the T cells may come from the graft donor. CDR3s include the opening cysteine and the closing phenylalanine or tryptophan. The D gene is left open where the match is weak. Clone size is stated in some rows and not others, as once, few, many or a class when expanded.

clone_size	v_call	j_call	d_call	cdr3_aa	cdr3_nt
few	TRBV20-1	TRBJ1-5	-	CSGMAGNNQPQHF	TGCAGTGGTATGGCAGGGAACAATCAGCCCCAGCATTTT
few	TRBV5-1	TRBJ2-5	-	CASSLDTNQETQYF	TGCGCCAGCAGCTTAGACACAAACCAAGAGACCCAGTACTTC
-	TRBV28	TRBJ2-5	-	CASSPGSGGETQYF	TGTGCCAGCAGTCCGGGGTCGGGCGGGGAGACCCAGTACTTC
-	TRBV10-3	TRBJ2-7	TRBD1	CAISNPGQTYEQYF	TGTGCCATCAGTAACCCGGGACAGACCTACGAGCAGTACTTC
large	TRBV9	TRBJ1-1	TRBD1	CASSVGTGARTEAFF	TGTGCCAGCAGCGTCGGGACAGGGGCGCGAACTGAAGCTTTCTTT
few	TRBV12-3/TRBV12-4	TRBJ2-1	TRBD2	CASSPGAGSYNEQFF	TGTGCCAGCTCCCCCGGAGCGGGATCATACAATGAGCAGTTCTTC
-	TRBV5-5	TRBJ1-1	-	CASSLVGGRGNTEAFF	TGTGCCAGCAGCTTGGTGGGGGGGCGGGGGAACACTGAAGCTTTCTTT
-	TRBV5-1	TRBJ2-7	TRBD2	CASTMISGLTYEQYF	TGCGCCAGCACCATGATTAGCGGGCTAACCTACGAGCAGTACTTC
-	TRBV12-3/TRBV12-4	TRBJ2-5	-	CASSLNAQAAQYF	TGTGCCAGCAGTTTAAACGCGCAGGCGGCCCAGTACTTC
-	TRBV20-1	TRBJ1-1	-	CSARDGAKTTNTEAFF	TGCAGTGCTAGAGATGGGGCTAAAACTACGAACACTGAAGCTTTCTTT
few	TRBV27	TRBJ2-7	TRBD1	CASSLSTGNKPYEQYF	TGTGCCAGCAGTTTGTCGACAGGGAACAAACCCTACGAGCAGTACTTC
few	TRBV28	TRBJ2-7	-	CASSLTGLLEQYF	TGTGCCAGCAGTTTGACAGGACTTCTCGAGCAGTACTTC
few	TRBV5-1	TRBJ2-3	TRBD2	CASSFGTSGGAGTDTQYF	TGCGCCAGCAGCTTCGGGACTAGCGGGGGGGCCGGCACAGATACGCAGTATTTT
many	TRBV6-2/TRBV6-3	TRBJ2-1	TRBD2	CASSRLAGAYNEQFF	TGTGCCAGCAGCCGACTAGCGGGGGCCTACAATGAGCAGTTCTTC
few	TRBV20-1	TRBJ2-3	-	CSVKAPDTQYF	TGCAGTGTCAAAGCCCCAGATACGCAGTATTTT
-	TRBV5-1	TRBJ2-3	-	CASSLIGESRITDTQYF	TGCGCCAGCAGCCTCATTGGAGAGTCAAGGATCACAGATACGCAGTATTTT
few	TRBV12-3/TRBV12-4	TRBJ2-7	TRBD2	CASSLLTTSGGFSYEQYF	TGTGCCAGCAGTCTTCTTACGACTAGCGGGGGGTTCTCCTACGAGCAGTACTTC
-	TRBV7-9	TRBJ2-3	TRBD1	CASTLDRAADTQYF	TGTGCCAGCACCCTAGACAGGGCGGCAGATACGCAGTATTTT
-	TRBV12-3/TRBV12-4	TRBJ2-7	-	CASSLGGSGTNSYEQYF	TGTGCCAGCAGTTTAGGGGGTAGTGGAACAAACTCCTACGAGCAGTACTTC
few	TRBV29-1	TRBJ2-4	-	CSVKTGAKNIQYF	TGCAGCGTTAAGACGGGGGCCAAAAACATTCAGTACTTC
-	TRBV4-1	TRBJ2-7	-	CASSSNDRTAYEQYF	TGCGCCAGCAGCTCGAACGACAGGACGGCCTACGAGCAGTACTTC
few	TRBV3-1	TRBJ2-5	-	CASTRTQEIQYF	TGTGCCAGCACGCGAACCCAAGAGATCCAGTACTTC
-	TRBV20-1	TRBJ1-1	-	CSAIPGVEAFF	TGCAGTGCTATCCCGGGGGTTGAAGCTTTCTTT
few	TRBV6-2/TRBV6-3	TRBJ2-1	-	CASSLSTGRLNNEQFF	TGTGCCAGCAGTCTCTCGACAGGGAGGTTGAACAATGAGCAGTTCTTC
few	TRBV6-1	TRBJ2-1	-	CASTSTGAWYNEQFF	TGTGCCAGCACCTCGACCGGGGCTTGGTACAATGAGCAGTTCTTC
many	TRBV6-5	TRBJ2-7	TRBD1	CASSYSGTGGAYEQYF	TGTGCCAGCAGTTACTCTGGGACAGGGGGCGCCTACGAGCAGTACTTC
-	TRBV5-5	TRBJ2-5	TRBD2	CASSLGAGRGETQYF	TGTGCCAGCAGCTTGGGTGCGGGGAGGGGAGAGACCCAGTACTTC
once	TRBV27	TRBJ2-7	-	CASSFFAGENYEQYF	TGTGCCAGCAGTTTTTTTGCAGGGGAGAACTACGAGCAGTACTTC
-	TRBV27	TRBJ2-7	-	CASRLSDGSLNEQYF	TGTGCCAGCAGACTCTCAGACGGTTCATTAAACGAGCAGTACTTC
-	TRBV10-3	TRBJ2-3	TRBD2	CAISRGVEADTQYF	TGTGCCATCAGTCGGGGGGTGGAGGCAGATACGCAGTATTTT
-	TRBV5-5	TRBJ2-1	-	CASSFRQGSYNEQFF	TGTGCCAGCAGCTTTAGGCAGGGCTCCTACAATGAGCAGTTCTTC
-	TRBV9	TRBJ1-2	-	CASSVSHRNGYTF	TGTGCCAGCAGCGTAAGTCACAGGAACGGCTACACCTTC
many	TRBV11-2	TRBJ1-6	-	CASRGGPNSPLHF	TGTGCCAGCAGGGGGGGACCAAATTCACCCCTCCACTTT
-	TRBV20-1	TRBJ1-3	TRBD1	CSARDHRTGGKGNTIYF	TGCAGTGCTAGAGATCATAGGACAGGGGGAAAAGGAAACACCATATATTTT
-	TRBV7-2	TRBJ2-7	-	CASSFRRGRDEQYF	TGTGCCAGCAGCTTTCGTCGGGGGCGGGACGAGCAGTACTTC
-	TRBV11-3	TRBJ2-3	-	CASSQTPFGTQYF	TGTGCCAGCAGCCAAACCCCCTTTGGTACGCAGTATTTT
few	TRBV11-1	TRBJ2-4	-	CASSPRQEEEPLAKNIQYF	TGTGCCAGCAGCCCCCGCCAGGAGGAGGAACCGCTAGCCAAAAACATTCAGTACTTC
-	TRBV28	TRBJ2-3	TRBD1	CASSLAPGTGANTQYF	TGTGCCAGCAGTCTCGCCCCCGGGACAGGGGCAAATACGCAGTATTTT
-	TRBV19	TRBJ2-7	-	CASSIGGVEQYF	TGTGCCAGTAGTATTGGCGGCGTCGAGCAGTACTTC
few	TRBV28	TRBJ1-1	TRBD1	CASSKFEPLPRQGQNTEAFF	TGTGCCAGCAGTAAGTTCGAGCCCCTCCCCCGACAGGGGCAGAACACTGAAGCTTTCTTT
-	TRBV29-1	TRBJ2-1	-	CSVERGGATNEQFF	TGCAGCGTTGAGAGGGGGGGGGCCACCAATGAGCAGTTCTTC
-	TRBV7-2	TRBJ2-6	-	CASSSPRSGVGANVLTF	TGTGCCAGCAGCAGTCCGCGGTCAGGCGTCGGGGCCAACGTCCTGACTTTC